Included here is one TCR beta chain sequence, with context. The method was immunoSEQ multiplex PCR; TCRdb's version includes in-frame clones alone and lacks a portion of them. Among tens of thousands of clones, 80% to 95% were seen once, and the ten largest hold 0.75% to 1%. This entry comes from a study of ipilimumab plus nivolumab after autologous stem cell transplantation. At the level of the study: Patients received a median of roughly five ipilimumab and 8 nivolumab doses.

Germline-derived CDR1 and CDR2 are SGHRS and YFSETQ. The CDR3 is made up of 14 amino acids. Trimming pared 4 bases from V and 1 base from J, leaving 11 bases between. Patients got ipilimumab 1 mg/kg beginning 14 to 28 days post-transplant. The sample here was PBMCs, taken in a trial of ipilimumab plus nivolumab as post-transplant consolidation. This chain joins TRBV5-1 and TRBJ1-1; D gene ambiguous. The sequence was collected from a male donor with multiple myeloma. The CDR3 spells CASSPSAGNTEAFF. In DNA, the CDR3 is TGCGCCAGCAGCCCTAGCGCAGGGAACACTGAAGCTTTCTTT.